This TCR beta chain was recovered during a study of blood T cell repertoires in COVID-19. In the study overall: Sources were T cells, B-cell-depleted T cells, or PBMCs; the material itself was cDNA or gDNA.

Enrollees, roughly 18 to 89 years old, lived in around 23 US areas. In assigning cohorts, the study relied on participant-reported clinical history. Per the original data handling: Using reference gene primer amplification, nucleated cell counts were estimated. Libraries were prepared by immunoSEQ multiplex PCR; TCRdb keeps only in-frame clonotypes and omits some of them. D and trimming were read from the DNA, whereas the V and J calls and clone size are those reported in that table. The sample shows around 240,000 clones, approximately 83% of them seen only once. Germline lookup yields CDR1 LNHNV and CDR2 YYDKDF (reference sequence). Trimming cost V 0 bases and J 0 bases, with 19 bases left between them. The CDR3 extends over 19 amino acids.

The source material was PBMCs or T cells enriched from blood (not recorded which). The chain employs TRBV15 and TRBJ2-3, with unresolved D. The TCR originated in a woman aged 45-65 years who had recovered from COVID-19. The CDR3 sequence is CATSRDTRLLNSSTDTQYF. Written as DNA, the CDR3 is TGTGCCACCAGCAGAGATACGAGACTTCTTAATTCTAGCACAGATACGCAGTATTTT.